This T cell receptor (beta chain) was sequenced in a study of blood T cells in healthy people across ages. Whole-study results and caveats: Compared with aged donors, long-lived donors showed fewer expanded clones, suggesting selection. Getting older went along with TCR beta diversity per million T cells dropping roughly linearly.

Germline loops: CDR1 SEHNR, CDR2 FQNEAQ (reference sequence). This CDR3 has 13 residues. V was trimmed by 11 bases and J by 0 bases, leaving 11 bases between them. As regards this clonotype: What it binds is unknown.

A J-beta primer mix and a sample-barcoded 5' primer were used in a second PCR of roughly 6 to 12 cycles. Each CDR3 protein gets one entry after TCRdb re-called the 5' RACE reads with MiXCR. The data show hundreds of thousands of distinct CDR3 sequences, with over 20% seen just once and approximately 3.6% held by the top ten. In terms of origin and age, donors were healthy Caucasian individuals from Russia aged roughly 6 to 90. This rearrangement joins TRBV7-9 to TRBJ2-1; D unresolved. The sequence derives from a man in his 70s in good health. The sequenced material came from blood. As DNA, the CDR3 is TGTGCCTCTGCTTCCACCTCCTACAATGAGCAGTTCTTC. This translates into CASASTSYNEQFF.